This entry lists 29 T cell receptor beta chains sequenced from one sample in a study of vaccination effects on CD4 cells after COVID-19. Their antigens remain unidentified. Antigen-specific CD4+ T cell clonotypes were called by their expansion after viral peptide-pool culture in ViraFEST. Researchers isolated CD4+ T cells once approximately eleven days of culture had elapsed. Two-dose vaccination with either BNT162b2 or mRNA-1273 was given to the participants. Profiling relied on immunoSEQ multiplex PCR, and the TCRdb table lists in-frame clones only, not all of them. The sample lists around 81,000 clones, roughly 80% occurring once. Source: CD4+ T cells from PBMCs cultured with HCoV-OC43 spike peptides, taken after COVID-19 vaccination. The subset is: HCoV-OC43 spike overlapping peptide pool stimulation. Receptors originate from a human donor who received a COVID-19 vaccine.

This clone has a handful of counts. This chain connects TRBV19 to TRBJ2-2; 8 bases are shared with TRBD1. This CDR3 is 15 amino acids long. With V trimmed by 10 bases and J by 4 bases, 11 bases remained unmatched. Per germline, CDR1 LNHDA and CDR2 SQIVND (reference sequence). The CDR3 sequence: CATRAGQGGTGELFF. The DNA for the CDR3 is TGTGCCACGCGGGCCGGACAGGGCGGCACCGGGGAGCTGTTTTTT. Filled out from reference TRBV19 and TRBJ2-2, the complete variable domain reads DGGITQSPKYLFRKEGQNVTLSCEQNLNHDAMYWYRQDPGQGLRLIYYSQIVNDFQKGDIAEGYSVSREKKESFPLTVTSAQKNPTAFYLCATRAGQGGTGELFFGEGSRLTVL.

V usage is TRBV6-6 and J usage is TRBJ2-7; D gene ambiguous. CDR3 length: 15 residues. V gave up 2 bases and J gave up 2 bases, with 13 bases separating them. Per the germline V gene, CDR1 is MNHNY and CDR2 is SVGAGI (reference sequence). CDR3 region: CASSYRAKVTYEQYV. Here the CDR3 DNA reads TGTGCCAGCAGTTACCGAGCCAAAGTTACCTACGAGCAGTACGTC.

V gene TRBV10-2 combines with J gene TRBJ1-1; D uncertain. Germline CDR1 is WSHSY and CDR2 is SAAADI. The CDR3 consists of 12 residues. Deletions cut 3 bases from V and 4 bases from J, with 6 bases between. The CDR3, as DNA: TGCGCCAGCAGTGACCGGACCACTGAAGCTTTCTTT. It is translated as CASSDRTTEAFF.

This clone showed up just a few times. The chain couples TRBV9 to TRBJ2-7; 8 bases match TRBD2. The length of the CDR3 is 16 residues. V shed 2 bases and J 0 bases; nucleotides not matched to a gene: 7. Germline CDR1 reads SGDLS; CDR2 reads YYNGEE. The CDR3 nucleotides read TGTGCCAGCAGCGTCCCCGGGGGGGGGAGCTCCTACGAGCAGTACGTC. Its translation is CASSVPGGGSSYEQYV.

V usage is TRBV19 and J usage is TRBJ1-2; no clear D. The ends were cut back, 1 base at V and 8 bases at J, with 11 bases in the middle. The CDR3 runs 13 residues. Per germline, CDR1 LNHDA and CDR2 SQIVND (reference sequence). The CDR3 DNA reads as TGTGCCAGTAGTATAGTTTTTGGGAGCGGCTACACCTTC. It is translated as CASSIVFGSGYTF. The complete variable domain, with remaining parts taken from reference TRBV19 and TRBJ1-2, reads DGGITQSPKYLFRKEGQNVTLSCEQNLNHDAMYWYRQDPGQGLRLIYYSQIVNDFQKGDIAEGYSVSREKKESFPLTVTSAQKNPTAFYLCASSIVFGSGYTFGSGTRLTVV.

This clone was recorded once. The CDR3 spells CASRVAGGNEQYV. CDR3 DNA: TGTGCCAGCAGGGTAGCGGGGGGCAACGAGCAGTACGTC. The chain couples TRBV11-2 to TRBJ2-7, with 10 bases fitting TRBD2. V gave up 6 bases and J gave up 5 bases; unmatched junction bases: 4. The CDR3 totals 13 residues. The germline CDR1 and CDR2 sequences are SGHAT and FQNNGV.

The V gene is TRBV6-4, the J gene TRBJ2-7; D gene unclear. This CDR3 has 13 residues. Germline CDR1 and CDR2: MRHNA and SNTAGT. Trimming took off 3 bases at V and 3 bases at J, with 9 bases between the two ends. For the CDR3, the DNA is TGTGCCAGCAGTGATAATTGTAACTACGAGCAGTACGTC. Its translation: CASSDNCNYEQYV.

V gene TRBV12-3 or TRBV12-4 combines with J gene TRBJ1-1, with a tentative D call TRBD1 (5 bases). This CDR3 spans 13 amino acids. V was shortened by 3 bases and J by 10 bases, with 15 bases between the two germline ends. CDR3 sequence: CASSLGAGGVAFF. The CDR3 coding sequence is TGTGCCAGCAGTTTGGGAGCTGGGGGGGTAGCTTTCTTT.

The V call is TRBV19, the J call TRBJ2-5; 13 nucleotides agree with TRBD2. This CDR3 is 17 amino acids long. The J segment lost 0 bases and the V segment lost 5 bases, leaving 6 bases of the junction unmatched. The germline V gene encodes CDR1 LNHDA and CDR2 SQIVND (reference sequence). CDR3 DNA: TGTGCCAGTAGTCTGGGACTAGCGGGGAAGTACCAAGAGACCCAGTACTTC. Translation gives CASSLGLAGKYQETQYF.

The chain combines TRBV5-1 with TRBJ1-1; TRBD1 aligns across 8 bases. With 5 bases clipped from V and 7 bases from J, the junction kept 13 bases outside the gene matches. CDR3 size: 15 residues. Germline V gene data show CDR1 as SGHRS and CDR2 as YFSETQ. CDR3 sequence reads: CASRRETGVQGEAFF. In DNA, the CDR3 is TGCGCCAGCAGACGTGAGACAGGGGTGCAGGGTGAAGCTTTCTTT.

V usage is TRBV18 and J usage is TRBJ1-2, with D hard to call. V was cut by 7 bases and J by 11 bases, with 11 bases left in between. This CDR3 has 10 residues. CDR1 and CDR2 from the germline V gene are KGHSH and LQKENI. In nucleotides, the CDR3 is TGTGCCAGCTTCGGGGTGGAATACACCTTC. Its translation is CASFGVEYTF.

This chain links TRBV4-1 with TRBJ1-2, with a possible D match to TRBD1 (6 bases). The V gene lost 6 bases and the J gene lost 4 bases, with 15 bases spanning the gap. The length of the CDR3 is 14 residues. Germline assignment: CDR1 MGHRA and CDR2 YSYEKL. The CDR3 DNA is TGCGCCAGCAGAAGTCCGGGGGCGAGCTATGGCTACACCTTC. This gives the protein CASRSPGASYGYTF.

V usage is TRBV6-5 and J usage is TRBJ1-2; 7 bases match TRBD1. Germline V gives CDR1 MNHEY, CDR2 SVGAGI. V trimming: 0 bases; J trimming: 4 bases; junction bases outside the gene matches: 2. CDR3 length: 14 residues. This CDR3 is CASSYSPGGYGYTF. CDR3 in DNA: TGTGCCAGCAGTTACTCGCCAGGGGGCTATGGCTACACCTTC.

This chain uses TRBV6-5 with TRBJ1-2; D gene ambiguous. This CDR3 is 14 amino acids long. With 6 bases removed from V and 4 bases from J, the gap between germline ends came to 15 bases. From germline, CDR1 is MNHEY and CDR2 SVGAGI. The CDR3 is CASSLTVFSYGYTF. The CDR3 DNA follows: TGTGCCAGCAGCCTGACCGTCTTTAGCTATGGCTACACCTTC.

This clone appeared a few times. The rearrangement uses TRBV11-3 and TRBJ2-5; 9 bases match TRBD2. CDR3 length: 17 residues. Germline V lookup: CDR1 SGHNT, CDR2 YENEEA. With 5 bases clipped from V and 4 bases from J, the junction kept 14 bases outside the gene matches. CDR3 sequence reads: CASSPGTSPLVGETQYF. CDR3 coding DNA: TGTGCCAGCAGCCCTGGGACTAGCCCCCTAGTAGGAGAGACCCAGTACTTC.

The V call is TRBV28, the J call TRBJ2-4, with 9 bases fitting TRBD1. The junction had 6 bases not matched to a gene; V was cut back by 6 bases and J by 9 bases. This CDR3 region has 13 residues. CDR1 and CDR2 from the germline V gene are MDHEN and SYDVKM. The CDR3 sequence is CASRGTGTSIQYF. CDR3 bases: TGTGCCAGCAGAGGGACAGGGACGAGCATTCAGTACTTC.

This clone was seen a handful of times. The V and J genes are TRBV19 and TRBJ1-5; 9 bases align to TRBD1. Germline CDR1 is LNHDA and CDR2 is SQIVND (reference sequence). The CDR3 runs to 16 residues. The V segment lost 4 bases and the J segment 7 bases; nucleotides outside the gene matches: 11. The CDR3 nucleotides read TGTGCCAGTAGTAAGACAACAGGGGGCCTAGGGCAGCCCCAGCATTTT. Translating gives CASSKTTGGLGQPQHF.

This chain joins TRBV7-2 and TRBJ2-3; D possibly uses TRBD1 or TRBD2 (6 bases each). CDR1 SGHTA and CDR2 FQGNSA come from the germline V gene. The V gene lost 2 bases and the J gene lost 4 bases, with 25 bases spanning the gap. There are 19 residues in the CDR3. The CDR3 DNA follows: TGTGCCAGCAGCTTAAGGTTGGGTGGGGGGCGCGGATTCCCAGATACGCAGTATTTT. Amino acid sequence: CASSLRLGGGRGFPDTQYF.

This chain connects TRBV5-1 to TRBJ2-5; 11 nucleotides align to TRBD1. This CDR3 is 15 amino acids long. Germline V gene lookup returns CDR1 SGHRS and CDR2 YFSETQ. Unmatched junction bases numbered 7, after V lost 4 bases and J lost 5 bases. CDR3 sequence (DNA): TGCGCCAGCAGCCCGGACAGGGGGCTAGGGGAGACCCAGTACTTC. It yields the protein CASSPDRGLGETQYF.

This rearrangement joins TRBV10-3 to TRBJ1-4; 10 positions match TRBD1. The CDR3 is made up of 15 amino acids. CDR1 ENHRY and CDR2 SYGVKD come from the germline V gene. The trim removed 2 bases at V and 7 bases at J, leaving 4 bases unmatched. The CDR3 loop is CAISEPGQGSEKLFF. CDR3 DNA sequence: TGTGCCATCAGTGAGCCGGGACAGGGGAGTGAAAAACTGTTTTTT.

V gene TRBV6-5 combines with J gene TRBJ1-1; D might be TRBD1 (5 bases). This CDR3 spans 13 amino acids. Germline V gene sequence: CDR1 MNHEY, CDR2 SVGAGI. The germline V and J ends were trimmed by 4 bases and 2 bases, with 8 bases remaining between them. CDR3 sequence reads: CASSSRDNTEAFF. CDR3 bases: TGTGCCAGCAGTTCCCGGGACAACACTGAAGCTTTCTTT.

The rearrangement joins TRBV2 to TRBJ1-4; D not resolved. The CDR3 spans 14 residues. The V gene lost 6 bases and the J gene lost 4 bases, with 12 bases spanning the gap. Germline CDR1 is SNHLY and CDR2 is FYNNEI. CDR3 loop: CASRKEVGNEKLFF. The DNA of the CDR3 is TGTGCCAGCAGGAAGGAAGTTGGTAATGAAAAACTGTTTTTT.

This clone has more than one count but fewer than ten. This chain links TRBV30 with TRBJ1-1; unclear D gene. The CDR3 totals 12 residues. The germline V and J ends were trimmed by 1 base and 1 base, with 4 bases remaining between them. In germline, CDR1 is GTSNPN, CDR2 SVGIG (reference sequence). Here the CDR3 reads CAWSGGNTEAFF. The CDR3 region has the DNA TGTGCCTGGAGTGGGGGGAACACTGAAGCTTTCTTT.

This chain connects TRBV10-3 to TRBJ1-6, with D hard to call. The CDR3 is made up of 12 amino acids. V dropped 6 bases and J dropped 5 bases, with 5 bases sitting between them. The germline V gene has CDR1 ENHRY and CDR2 SYGVKD. This CDR3 reads CAIRHDNSPLHF. As DNA, the CDR3 is TGTGCCATCAGACATGATAATTCACCCCTCCACTTT.

V usage is TRBV4-1 and J usage is TRBJ2-7, with TRBD1 matching 11 bases. V lost 5 bases and J lost 9; bases outside the gene matches: 15. This CDR3 contains 16 residues. Germline assignment: CDR1 MGHRA and CDR2 YSYEKL. CDR3 residues: CASSSTGTGGYWGQYV. CDR3 DNA sequence: TGCGCCAGCAGCTCAACCGGGACAGGGGGTTACTGGGGGCAGTACGTC.

V usage is TRBV7-8 and J usage is TRBJ2-7, with D unclear. The CDR3 extends over 14 amino acids. V gave up 1 base and J gave up 2 bases, with 9 bases separating them. Germline V lookup: CDR1 SGHVS, CDR2 FQNEAQ. The CDR3 nucleotides are TGTGCCAGCAGCTTAGTGTCAAGACCCTACGAGCAGTACGTC. Amino acid sequence: CASSLVSRPYEQYV.

The chain has TRBV4-2 and TRBJ2-3; no definite D call. CDR3 length equals 13 residues. In germline, CDR1 is LGHNA, CDR2 YNFKEQ. Trimming cost V 0 bases and J 5 bases, with 6 bases left between them. The CDR3 protein is CASSQEWGDTQYF. As DNA, the CDR3 is TGTGCCAGCAGCCAAGAATGGGGAGATACGCAGTATTTT.

The chain links TRBV19 to TRBJ2-6; no firm D call. Germline V gives CDR1 LNHDA, CDR2 SQIVND (reference sequence). V was trimmed by 3 bases and J by 0 bases, leaving 6 bases between them. The CDR3 is 15 residues long. The CDR3 sequence: CASSIASSGANVLTF. For the CDR3, the DNA is TGTGCCAGTAGTATCGCAAGCTCTGGGGCCAACGTCCTGACTTTC.

This clone was picked up a small number of times. The chain uses TRBV11-2 and TRBJ1-1; 11 bases are a match to TRBD1. The germline CDR1 and CDR2 sequences are SGHAT and FQNNGV. This CDR3 contains 16 residues. With 2 bases clipped from V and 4 bases from J, the junction kept 6 bases outside the gene matches. For the CDR3, the DNA is TGTGCCAGCAGCTTAAACTTCGGGACAGGGGGCACTGAAGCTTTCTTT. Amino acids: CASSLNFGTGGTEAFF. Variable domain in full (rest from reference TRBV11-2 and TRBJ1-1): EAGVAQSPRYKIIEKRQSVAFWCNPISGHATLYWYQQILGQGPKLLIQFQNNGVVDDSQLPKDRFSAERLKGVDSTLKIQPAKLEDSAVYLCASSLNFGTGGTEAFFGQGTRLTVV.